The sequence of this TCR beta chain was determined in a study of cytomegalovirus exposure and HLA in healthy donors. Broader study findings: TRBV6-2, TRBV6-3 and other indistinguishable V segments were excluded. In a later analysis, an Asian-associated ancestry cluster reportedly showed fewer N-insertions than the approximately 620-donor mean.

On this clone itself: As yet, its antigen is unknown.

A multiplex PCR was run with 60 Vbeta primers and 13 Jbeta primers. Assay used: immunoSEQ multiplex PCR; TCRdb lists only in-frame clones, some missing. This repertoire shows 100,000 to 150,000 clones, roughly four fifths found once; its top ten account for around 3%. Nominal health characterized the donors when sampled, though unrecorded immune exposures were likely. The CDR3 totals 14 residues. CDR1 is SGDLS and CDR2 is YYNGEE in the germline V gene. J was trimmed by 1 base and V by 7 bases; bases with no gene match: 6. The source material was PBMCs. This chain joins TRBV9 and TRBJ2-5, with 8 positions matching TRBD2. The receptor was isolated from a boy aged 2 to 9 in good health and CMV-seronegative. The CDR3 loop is CASSTAGAQETQYF. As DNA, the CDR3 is TGTGCCAGCTCGACAGCGGGGGCCCAAGAGACCCAGTACTTC. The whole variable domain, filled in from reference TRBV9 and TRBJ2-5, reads DSGVTQTPKHLITATGQRVTLRCSPRSGDLSVYWYQQSLDQGLQFLIQYYNGEERAKGNILERFSAQQFPDLHSELNLSSLELGDSALYFCASSTAGAQETQYFGPGTRLLVL.